What follows are 16 T cell receptor beta chains derived from one specimen sequenced in a study of human T cells and chemical hapten exposure. Documented time point: pre-sensitization, week 0. This sample's treatment: therapeutic diphenylcyclopropenone sensitization with weekly scalp DPC. A single record per CDR3 protein comes from TCRdb applying MiXCR to the RACE reads. The table includes 35,000 to 40,000 distinct CDR3 sequences, 10% detected once. The specimen comprised whole blood, sampled in connection with sensitization to the hapten diphenylcyclopropenone (DPC). These receptors were taken from a man aged 25-45 years with alopecia areata. Some clones in this sample may be carry-over from other donors' samples.

The V call is TRBV20-1, the J call TRBJ2-3, with 8 bases that match TRBD2. The CDR3 totals 14 residues. Germline V gene sequence: CDR1 DFQATT, CDR2 SNEGSKA (reference sequence). The ends lost 0 bases at V and 5 bases at J; junction bases unmatched: 4. The CDR3 nucleotides read TGCAGTGCTAGAGATATAGCGGGGTTAGATACGCAGTATTTT. This translates into CSARDIAGLDTQYF.

In its sample, this clonotype was seen many times. This chain links TRBV10-3 with TRBJ1-4; 7 nucleotides line up with TRBD1. The V segment lost 5 bases and the J segment 6 bases; nucleotides outside the gene matches: 6. This CDR3 has 14 residues. CDR1 and CDR2 (germline): ENHRY, SYGVKD. CDR3 nucleotides: TGTGCCATCAGTCCCGGGGACAGCCATGAAAAACTGTTTTTT. This sequence encodes CAISPGDSHEKLFF.

This sequence joins TRBV7-8 and TRBJ2-3; 8 bases are shared with TRBD2. In germline, CDR1 is SGHVS, CDR2 FQNEAQ. J was trimmed by 6 bases and V by 3 bases; bases with no gene match: 8. CDR3 size: 15 residues. The CDR3 loop is CASSFETSGVDTQYF. CDR3 sequence (DNA): TGTGCCAGCAGCTTCGAAACTAGCGGTGTGGATACGCAGTATTTT.

This clonotype has a handful of counts. V and J are TRBV11-3 and TRBJ2-1; D may be TRBD1 (5 bases). Trimming left V 5 bases short and J 3 bases short, with 14 bases between. The CDR3 is 15 amino acids. CDR1 SGHNT and CDR2 YENEEA come from the germline V gene. CDR3 sequence (DNA): TGTGCCAGCAGCCCTCAGGGTGCTAGCTACAATGAGCAGTTCTTC. This gives the protein CASSPQGASYNEQFF. Based on the CDR3 plus reference TRBV11-3 and TRBJ2-1, the full variable domain is EAGVVQSPRYKIIEKKQPVAFWCNPISGHNTLYWYLQNLGQGPELLIRYENEEAVDDSQLPKDRFSAERLKGVDSTLKIQPAELGDSAVYLCASSPQGASYNEQFFGPGTRLTVL.

This clonotype was seen at least ten times. This sequence joins TRBV11-2 and TRBJ2-7, with D tentatively TRBD1 or TRBD2 (5 bases each). The CDR3 is 15 amino acids. Trimming removed 6 bases from V and 4 bases from J, with 19 bases in between. Germline assignment: CDR1 SGHAT and CDR2 FQNNGV. CDR3 loop: CASSRGTVLRYEQYF. The DNA for the CDR3 is TGTGCCAGCAGTCGAGGGACGGTCCTTAGGTACGAGCAGTACTTC.

The V and J genes are TRBV18 and TRBJ1-1; perhaps TRBD1 as D (6 bases). CDR3 length: 14 residues. Trimming took off 6 bases at V and 5 bases at J, with 16 bases between the two ends. Germline assignment: CDR1 KGHSH and CDR2 LQKENI. The CDR3 DNA reads TGTGCCAGCTCCCCGAACCGGGACAAAACTGAAGCTTTCTTT. Amino acids: CASSPNRDKTEAFF. Full variable domain (outside the CDR3, taken from reference TRBV18 and TRBJ1-1): NAGVMQNPRHLVRRRGQEARLRCSPMKGHSHVYWYRQLPEEGLKFMVYLQKENIIDESGMPKERFSAEFPKEGPSILRIQQVVRGDSAAYFCASSPNRDKTEAFFGQGTRLTVV.

This chain connects TRBV20-1 to TRBJ2-1; D ambiguous. V lost 2 bases and J 5 bases, leaving 4 bases between the germline ends. The CDR3 spans 11 residues. In germline, CDR1 is DFQATT, CDR2 SNEGSKA (reference sequence). As DNA, the CDR3 is TGCAGTGCTAGACAAAACAATGAGCAGTTCTTC. Encoded protein: CSARQNNEQFF.

This clonotype was seen many times. The V gene is TRBV4-2, the J gene TRBJ2-7; possibly TRBD1 for D (6 bases). Germline CDR1 and CDR2: LGHNA and YNFKEQ. The CDR3 has 13 residues. Trimming shortened V by 3 bases and J by 4 bases, and 10 bases separated the two germline ends. CDR3 sequence (DNA): TGTGCCAGCAGCCACTCGACAGGTTACGAGCAGTACGTC. Its protein is CASSHSTGYEQYV.

This clonotype was recorded at least ten times. The rearrangement links TRBV12-3 or TRBV12-4 to TRBJ2-2; 14 positions agree with TRBD2. The J segment lost 4 bases and the V segment lost 5 bases, leaving 6 bases of the junction unmatched. The CDR3 has 17 residues. CDR3 sequence reads: CASSNSGLAGATGELFF. CDR3 sequence (DNA): TGTGCCAGCAGTAACTCGGGACTAGCGGGAGCCACCGGGGAGCTGTTTTTT.

This clonotype was counted at least ten times. V and J are TRBV3-2 and TRBJ2-7; the tabulated D call, TRBD2, remains unverified against the DNA. TRBV3-2 is annotated as a pseudogene. This CDR3 has 14 residues. As DNA, the CDR3 is TGTGCCAGCAGCTACCGGGACTCAGCCTACGAGCAGTACGTC. As protein: CASSYRDSAYEQYV.

This clonotype has ten or more counts. This rearrangement joins TRBV11-2 to TRBJ1-1, with 10 bases fitting TRBD1. Germline V gene lookup returns CDR1 SGHAT and CDR2 FQNNGV. V was pared by 6 bases and J by 5 bases, with 6 bases of the junction left unmatched. The CDR3 contains 14 residues. The CDR3 DNA reads TGTGCCAGCAGGACAGGGGGCGGGTGGACTGAAGCTTTCTTT. Translating it yields CASRTGGGWTEAFF.

Ten or more counts support this clonotype. J is TRBJ2-3 and V is TRBV19; TRBD2 matches 9 bases. The CDR3 sequence is 16 residues long. Germline lookup yields CDR1 LNHDA and CDR2 SQIVND (reference sequence). The ends lost 3 bases at V and 1 base at J; junction bases unmatched: 5. The CDR3 sequence is CASSMGWTSGTDTQYF. The DNA of the CDR3 is TGTGCCAGTAGTATGGGATGGACTAGCGGCACAGATACGCAGTATTTT.

The rearrangement links TRBV29-1 to TRBJ2-5; D not resolved. CDR3 size: 13 residues. Germline CDR1 is SQVTM and CDR2 is ANQGSEA. V lost 1 base and J lost 1, with 7 bases in between. CDR3 sequence reads: CSVEGVIQETQYF. CDR3 nucleotide sequence: TGCAGCGTTGAAGGTGTGATCCAAGAGACCCAGTACTTC.

This clonotype showed up many times. The chain is built from TRBV11-3 and TRBJ2-7; 8 bases align to TRBD2. Germline V lookup: CDR1 SGHNT, CDR2 YENEEA. J was trimmed by 7 bases and V by 1 base; bases with no gene match: 3. CDR3 length: 13 residues. The CDR3 here is CASSLVSSGEQYF. CDR3 nucleotide sequence: TGTGCCAGCAGCTTAGTGTCTAGCGGGGAGCAGTACTTC.

This sequence joins TRBV7-3 and TRBJ2-7; maybe TRBD2 (5 bases). The germline CDR1 and CDR2 sequences are SGHTA and FQGTGA. V dropped 0 bases and J dropped 5 bases, with 14 bases sitting between them. The CDR3 consists of 15 residues. CDR3 loop: CASSLTGSGFNEQYF. CDR3 in DNA: TGTGCCAGCAGCTTAACAGGTTCGGGGTTTAACGAGCAGTACTTC.

This clonotype was detected many times. J is TRBJ1-4 and V is TRBV11-2; D might be TRBD1 (6 bases). The CDR3 runs to 17 residues. V was clipped by 5 bases and J by 5 bases, with 21 bases between them. CDR1 is SGHAT and CDR2 is FQNNGV in the germline V gene. CDR3 sequence reads: CASSPHLDSLGNEKLFF. In DNA, the CDR3 is TGTGCCAGCAGCCCACACCTGGACAGTTTAGGGAATGAAAAACTGTTTTTT. The full variable domain, rest sourced from reference TRBV11-2 and TRBJ1-4, is EAGVAQSPRYKIIEKRQSVAFWCNPISGHATLYWYQQILGQGPKLLIQFQNNGVVDDSQLPKDRFSAERLKGVDSTLKIQPAKLEDSAVYLCASSPHLDSLGNEKLFFGSGTQLSVL.